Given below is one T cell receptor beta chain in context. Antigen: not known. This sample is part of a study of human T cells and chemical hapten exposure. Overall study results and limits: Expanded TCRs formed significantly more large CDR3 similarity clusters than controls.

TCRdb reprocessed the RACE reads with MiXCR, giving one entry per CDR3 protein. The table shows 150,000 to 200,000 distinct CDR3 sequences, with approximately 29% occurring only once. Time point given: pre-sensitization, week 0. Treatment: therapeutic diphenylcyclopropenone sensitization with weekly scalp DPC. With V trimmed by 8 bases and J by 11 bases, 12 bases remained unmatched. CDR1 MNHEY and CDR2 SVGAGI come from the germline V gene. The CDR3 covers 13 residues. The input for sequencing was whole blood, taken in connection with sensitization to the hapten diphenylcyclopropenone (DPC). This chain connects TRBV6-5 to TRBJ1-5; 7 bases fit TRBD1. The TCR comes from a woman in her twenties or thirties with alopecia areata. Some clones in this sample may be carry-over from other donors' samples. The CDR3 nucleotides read TGTGCCAGCCAGCCAGGGGGAAGAGGAGCCCAGCATTTT. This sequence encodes CASQPGGRGAQHF.